This T cell receptor beta chain was identified in a study of shared clonotypes between healthy human individuals. Broader study findings: Shared clonotypes across all four donors exceeded non-shared ones in generation probability. Only blood underwent sampling, and tissue repertoires likely differ.

The table came from immunoSEQ multiplex PCR; TCRdb's copy has only in-frame clones and leaves some out. Of about 680,000 clones in the sample, about 80% are singletons; the top ten hold 1.5% to 2%. All donors were Caucasian adults living in Nashville, Tennessee. Both subsets, CD45RA+ naive and CD45RA-negative memory, were split from the CD4+ cells. The table lists this clone with a few counts. Its specificity is not known. The CDR3 spans 15 residues. V trimming: 4 bases; J trimming: 6 bases; junction bases outside the gene matches: 10. Germline CDR1 and CDR2: MNHNS and SASEGT. Sequenced material: memory CD4+ T cells sorted from blood. The subset: CD45RA-negative fraction. V gene TRBV6-1 combines with J gene TRBJ2-7, with 9 positions matching TRBD2. The source of this sequence is a woman in her twenties or thirties in good health. The CDR3 DNA is TGTGCCAGCAGTGTGACTAGCGGAGGCCGGGCCGAGCAGTACTTC. Protein product: CASSVTSGGRAEQYF.